These T cell receptor beta chains were read from a single sample in a study of CD8 T cells in ankylosing spondylitis. A single record per CDR3 protein comes from TCRdb applying MiXCR to the 5' RACE reads. Of hundreds of thousands of distinct CDR3 sequences listed, around 32% are singletons. Sequenced: blood, either unsorted or a sorted T cell fraction (not recorded which). These receptors all stem from a male donor with ankylosing spondylitis or in good health (not recorded which). Both conserved end residues are part of each CDR3. D genes are given only for firm matches. The size field is filled for only some rows; it gives once, few, many or a size class.

v_gene: TRBV4-1; d_gene: .; abundance: .; j_gene: TRBJ2-7; CDR3aa: CASSQSLGDEQYF; CDR3nt: TGCGCCAGCAGCCAATCGCTGGGAGACGAGCAGTACTTC
v_gene: TRBV12-3/TRBV12-4; d_gene: TRBD1; abundance: few; j_gene: TRBJ2-7; CDR3aa: CASRRQGIYEQYF; CDR3nt: TGTGCCAGCAGGAGACAGGGTATCTACGAGCAGTACTTC
v_gene: TRBV12-3/TRBV12-4; d_gene: .; abundance: .; j_gene: TRBJ2-5; CDR3aa: CASTRDARPQETQYF; CDR3nt: TGTGCCAGCACCCGGGACGCTCGGCCCCAAGAGACCCAGTACTTC
v_gene: TRBV5-1; d_gene: .; abundance: .; j_gene: TRBJ2-4; CDR3aa: CASSPTDGRTEILAKNIQYF; CDR3nt: TGCGCCAGCAGCCCGACAGACGGCCGGACCGAGATACTAGCCAAAAACATTCAGTACTTC
v_gene: TRBV27; d_gene: TRBD1; abundance: .; j_gene: TRBJ1-5; CDR3aa: CASSPGQAASQPQHF; CDR3nt: TGTGCCAGCAGTCCCGGACAGGCGGCCTCTCAGCCCCAGCATTTT
v_gene: TRBV5-5; d_gene: .; abundance: .; j_gene: TRBJ2-7; CDR3aa: CASSGGGARLDEQYF; CDR3nt: TGTGCCAGCAGTGGGGGGGGCGCCAGATTAGACGAGCAGTACTTC
v_gene: TRBV12-3/TRBV12-4; d_gene: .; abundance: .; j_gene: TRBJ2-2; CDR3aa: CASSPGGRGNHGELFF; CDR3nt: TGTGCCAGCAGCCCGGGGGGCCGGGGGAATCACGGGGAGCTGTTTTTT
v_gene: TRBV5-1; d_gene: TRBD1; abundance: few; j_gene: TRBJ1-2; CDR3aa: CASSVETGRGYTF; CDR3nt: TGCGCAAGCAGCGTGGAGACAGGGCGCGGCTACACCTTC
v_gene: TRBV5-4; d_gene: .; abundance: .; j_gene: TRBJ2-3; CDR3aa: CASSGRQPTDTQYF; CDR3nt: TGTGCCAGCAGCGGCCGGCAGCCCACAGATACGCAGTATTTT
v_gene: TRBV6-5; d_gene: .; abundance: .; j_gene: TRBJ2-2; CDR3aa: CASSYSKGPTGELFF; CDR3nt: TGTGCCAGCAGTTACTCGAAAGGGCCCACCGGGGAGCTGTTTTTT
v_gene: TRBV28; d_gene: TRBD1; abundance: once; j_gene: TRBJ2-7; CDR3aa: CASSLPGQGGSYEQYF; CDR3nt: TGTGCCAGCAGTTTACCGGGACAGGGGGGGTCCTACGAGCAGTACTTC
v_gene: TRBV24-1; d_gene: TRBD1; abundance: .; j_gene: TRBJ2-3; CDR3aa: CATSEPDRGGPYF; CDR3nt: TGTGCCACCAGTGAACCGGACAGGGGAGGGCCGTATTTT
v_gene: TRBV20-1; d_gene: .; abundance: few; j_gene: TRBJ2-5; CDR3aa: CSARRDSQETQYF; CDR3nt: TGCAGTGCTAGACGCGACAGCCAAGAGACCCAGTACTTC
v_gene: TRBV12-3/TRBV12-4; d_gene: .; abundance: few; j_gene: TRBJ1-2; CDR3aa: CASSPAWTAGYTF; CDR3nt: TGTGCCAGCAGTCCTGCATGGACAGCCGGCTACACCTTC
v_gene: TRBV7-2; d_gene: .; abundance: few; j_gene: TRBJ2-3; CDR3aa: CASSLARAPDTQYF; CDR3nt: TGTGCCAGCAGCTTGGCACGAGCCCCTGATACGCAGTATTTT
v_gene: TRBV9; d_gene: .; abundance: .; j_gene: TRBJ2-1; CDR3aa: CASSPGVEQFF; CDR3nt: TGTGCCAGCAGCCCCGGGGTTGAGCAGTTCTTC
v_gene: TRBV7-8; d_gene: TRBD1; abundance: few; j_gene: TRBJ1-5; CDR3aa: CASSNTGGAGQPQHF; CDR3nt: TGTGCCAGCAGTAATACAGGGGGCGCGGGTCAGCCCCAGCATTTT
v_gene: TRBV20-1; d_gene: .; abundance: .; j_gene: TRBJ2-3; CDR3aa: CSADRWGADTQYF; CDR3nt: TGCAGTGCTGACCGCTGGGGGGCAGATACGCAGTATTTT